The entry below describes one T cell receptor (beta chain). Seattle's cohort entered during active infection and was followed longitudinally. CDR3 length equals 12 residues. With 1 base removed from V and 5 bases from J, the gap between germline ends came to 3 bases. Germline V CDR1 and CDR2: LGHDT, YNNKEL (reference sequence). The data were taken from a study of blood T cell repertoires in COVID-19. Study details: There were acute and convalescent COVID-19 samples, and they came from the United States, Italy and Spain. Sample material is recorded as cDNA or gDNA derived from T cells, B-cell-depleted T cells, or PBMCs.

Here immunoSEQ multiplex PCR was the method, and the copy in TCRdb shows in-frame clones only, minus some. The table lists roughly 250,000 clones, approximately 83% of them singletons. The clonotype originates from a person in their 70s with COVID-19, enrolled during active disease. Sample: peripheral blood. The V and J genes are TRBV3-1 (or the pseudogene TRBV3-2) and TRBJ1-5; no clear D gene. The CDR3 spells CASSQGDQPQHF. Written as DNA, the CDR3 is TGTGCCAGCAGCCAAGGCGATCAGCCCCAGCATTTT.